The 27 T cell receptor beta chains presented below share a single source sample, sequenced in a study of cytomegalovirus exposure and HLA in healthy donors. The study ran its PCR with 60 Vbeta and 13 Jbeta primers. Sequencing used immunoSEQ multiplex PCR; TCRdb keeps in-frame clones, though not all of them. The table includes around 90,000 clones, over 75% detected once. The sequenced material came from PBMCs. The receptors come from a man aged 25-45 years in good health and CMV-seronegative.

The J gene is TRBJ1-6, the V gene TRBV15, with 11 bases that match TRBD1. Looked up from germline, CDR1 is LNHNV and CDR2 is YYDKDF (reference sequence). The ends lost 7 bases at V and 10 bases at J; junction bases unmatched: 9. This CDR3 spans 15 amino acids. Written as DNA, the CDR3 is TGTGCCACCACTCCGGGACAGGGGGAAAGCTCACCCCTCCACTTT. It specifies CATTPGQGESSPLHF.

This clone was counted a few times. This CDR3 reads CASSLGDIRVEGELFF. Here the CDR3 DNA reads TGTGCCAGCAGCTTAGGGGACATCCGAGTGGAAGGGGAGCTGTTTTTT. The chain employs TRBV7-2 and TRBJ2-2; a possible D gene is TRBD1 (6 bases). Trimming cost V 1 base and J 8 bases, with 17 bases left between them. There are 16 residues in the CDR3. The germline V gene has CDR1 SGHTA and CDR2 FQGNSA.

The chain recombines TRBV6-1 with TRBJ2-1; D unclear. V was trimmed by 8 bases and J by 0 bases, leaving 8 bases between them. CDR1 and CDR2 from the germline V gene are MNHNS and SASEGT. The CDR3 has 13 residues. CDR3 amino acids: CASCESSYNEQFF. The CDR3 DNA follows: TGTGCCAGCTGCGAGAGCTCCTACAATGAGCAGTTCTTC.

V usage is TRBV30 and J usage is TRBJ1-1; D uncertain. V was trimmed by 0 bases and J by 3 bases, leaving 11 bases between them. From germline, CDR1 is GTSNPN and CDR2 SVGIG (reference sequence). The CDR3 is made up of 14 amino acids. The CDR3 loop is CAWSVGAGYTEAFF. CDR3 in DNA: TGTGCCTGGAGTGTGGGAGCTGGGTACACTGAAGCTTTCTTT.

The chain uses TRBV4-2 and TRBJ2-3; 11 nucleotides match TRBD2. The CDR3 spans 17 residues. Germline CDR1 is LGHNA and CDR2 is YNFKEQ. V was clipped by 0 bases and J by 2 bases; unmatched bases: 4. This CDR3 reads CASSQDLAGGNTDTQYF. Here the CDR3 DNA reads TGTGCCAGCAGCCAAGATCTAGCGGGAGGAAACACAGATACGCAGTATTTT.

Relative to its sample, this clone is medium-sized. The chain couples TRBV25-1 to TRBJ1-4; D uncertain. CDR1 is MGHDK and CDR2 is SYGVNS in the germline V gene. This CDR3 comprises 16 residues. V dropped 3 bases and J dropped 4 bases, with 15 bases sitting between them. CDR3 amino acids: CASSDPGDLLNEKLFF. DNA for the CDR3: TGTGCCAGCAGTGATCCCGGGGATCTCCTTAATGAAAAACTGTTTTTT.

The rearrangement uses TRBV10-3 and TRBJ2-7; possible D gene TRBD2, 5 bases. V lost 4 bases and J lost 7, with 17 bases in between. The length of the CDR3 is 14 residues. The germline gives CDR1 ENHRY, CDR2 SYGVKD. Here the CDR3 DNA reads TGTGCCATCAGTGTTACGGGTCGGGGTGGTGAGCAGTACTTC. This sequence encodes CAISVTGRGGEQYF.

The chain uses TRBV4-2 and TRBJ1-1; 8 bases are a match to TRBD1. CDR1 and CDR2 from the germline V gene are LGHNA and YNFKEQ. V gave up 1 base and J gave up 5 bases; unmatched junction bases: 6. The CDR3 has 15 amino acids. The CDR3 bases are TGTGCCAGCAGCCAAGTAGGACAGGGAGGAACTGAAGCTTTCTTT. It encodes CASSQVGQGGTEAFF.

The chain links TRBV28 to TRBJ2-7; D is uncertain. Germline CDR1 reads MDHEN; CDR2 reads SYDVKM. Trimming stripped 5 bases from V and 6 bases from J, with 11 bases between. The CDR3 extends over 12 amino acids. The CDR3 coding sequence is TGTGCCAGCAGTACCCCTCTTAGCGAGCAGTACTTC. Protein sequence: CASSTPLSEQYF.

This rearrangement joins TRBV6-1 to TRBJ1-5; D remains ambiguous. Trimming took off 0 bases at V and 2 bases at J, with 14 bases between the two ends. This CDR3 region has 17 residues. Germline V gene data show CDR1 as MNHNS and CDR2 as SASEGT. CDR3 nucleotides: TGTGCCAGCAGTGAAGCCCGGGGAAGTAGGGGCAATCAGCCCCAGCATTTT. Residues: CASSEARGSRGNQPQHF.

The genes are TRBV4-2 and TRBJ2-7; 7 nucleotides agree with TRBD2. Trimming removed 0 bases from V and 4 bases from J; junction bases left unmatched: 6. Germline CDR1 LGHNA, CDR2 YNFKEQ. The CDR3 sequence is 15 residues long. CDR3 in DNA: TGTGCCAGCAGCCAAGAGGGGGGAGGGCGTTACGAGCAGTACTTC. This codes for CASSQEGGGRYEQYF.

The rearrangement uses TRBV6-5 and TRBJ1-5; D uncertain. Germline V CDR1 and CDR2: MNHEY, SVGAGI. This CDR3 is built from 15 residues. V was trimmed by 6 bases and J by 0 bases, leaving 12 bases between them. The CDR3 spells CASSPGRISNQPQHF. The CDR3 DNA is TGTGCCAGCAGCCCTGGGAGAATTAGCAATCAGCCCCAGCATTTT.

V is TRBV25-1 and J is TRBJ2-3, with TRBD1 matching 9 bases. CDR1 MGHDK and CDR2 SYGVNS come from the germline V gene. The CDR3 loop spans 15 amino acids. V lost 6 bases and J lost 5; bases outside the gene matches: 9. For the CDR3, the DNA is TGTGCCAGCAGGACTCCGGGACAGGGCTTAGATACGCAGTATTTT. Residues: CASRTPGQGLDTQYF. The whole variable domain, remainder taken from reference TRBV25-1 and TRBJ2-3, is EADIYQTPRYLVIGTGKKITLECSQTMGHDKMYWYQQDPGMELHLIHYSYGVNSTEKGDLSSESTVSRIRTEHFPLTLESARPSHTSQYLCASRTPGQGLDTQYFGPGTRLTVL.

J is TRBJ1-1 and V is TRBV6-5; tentatively, D is TRBD1 (6 bases). CDR3 length: 15 residues. V was trimmed by 5 bases and J by 4 bases, leaving 17 bases between them. The germline gives CDR1 MNHEY, CDR2 SVGAGI. The CDR3 here is CASSTNGQFLTEAFF. DNA for the CDR3: TGTGCCAGCAGTACCAACGGACAGTTTCTCACTGAAGCTTTCTTT.

The V call is TRBV15, the J call TRBJ2-1; 13 bases are shared with TRBD2. V gave up 6 bases and J gave up 5 bases; unmatched junction bases: 4. Per germline, CDR1 LNHNV and CDR2 YYDKDF (reference sequence). The CDR3 length is 15 residues. CDR3 residues: CATSTGTSGNNEQFF. CDR3 DNA sequence: TGTGCCACCAGTACCGGGACTAGCGGGAACAATGAGCAGTTCTTC.

V and J are TRBV29-1 and TRBJ2-1, with TRBD1 matching over 8 bases. The V and J ends lost 2 bases and 8 bases, in that order; junction bases with no gene match: 5. Germline V gene sequence: CDR1 SQVTM, CDR2 ANQGSEA. The CDR3 contains 13 residues. The DNA of the CDR3 is TGCAGCGTTGAACTAGACAGGGGACATGAGCAGTTCTTC. Translated, it gives CSVELDRGHEQFF.

The table lists this clone with a few counts. The chain uses TRBV19 and TRBJ1-1, with TRBD1 identical over 7 bases. Germline V gene sequence: CDR1 LNHDA, CDR2 SQIVND (reference sequence). Germline trimming cut 5 bases from V and 4 bases from J; bases unmatched to any gene: 7. This CDR3 spans 14 amino acids. CDR3 protein: CASSRTGRTTEAFF. DNA of the CDR3: TGTGCCAGTAGTCGGACAGGCCGTACCACTGAAGCTTTCTTT.

V usage is TRBV5-1 and J usage is TRBJ2-7; the match to TRBD2 covers 12 bases. Germline loops: CDR1 SGHRS, CDR2 YFSETQ. The CDR3 length is 14 residues. The V and J ends lost 2 bases and 7 bases, in that order; junction bases with no gene match: 4. The CDR3 region is CASSFLAGGLEQYF. The DNA for the CDR3 is TGCGCCAGCAGCTTTCTAGCGGGGGGGCTGGAGCAGTACTTC. The whole variable domain, remainder taken from reference TRBV5-1 and TRBJ2-7, is KAGVTQTPRYLIKTRGQQVTLSCSPISGHRSVSWYQQTPGQGLQFLFEYFSETQRNKGNFPGRFSGRQFSNSRSEMNVSTLELGDSALYLCASSFLAGGLEQYFGPGTRLTVT.

V usage is TRBV2 and J usage is TRBJ2-2; perhaps TRBD2 as D (6 bases). The CDR3 extends over 15 amino acids. The V end lost 3 bases, the J end lost 6 bases, and 14 bases lay between the germline ends. Germline lookup yields CDR1 SNHLY and CDR2 FYNNEI. The CDR3 region is CASSETRQLSGELFF. CDR3 sequence (DNA): TGTGCCAGCAGTGAGACTAGGCAACTATCCGGGGAGCTGTTTTTT.

V gene TRBV19 combines with J gene TRBJ2-3; TRBD2 matches at 15 bases. V trimming: 0 bases; J trimming: 7 bases; junction bases outside the gene matches: 8. The germline CDR1 and CDR2 sequences are LNHDA and SQIVND (reference sequence). This CDR3 is built from 18 residues. The CDR3: CASSIDRPGLAGGYTQYF. Here the CDR3 DNA reads TGTGCCAGTAGTATAGATAGGCCCGGACTAGCGGGGGGGTATACGCAGTATTTT. The variable domain in full, completed from reference TRBV19 and TRBJ2-3, reads DGGITQSPKYLFRKEGQNVTLSCEQNLNHDAMYWYRQDPGQGLRLIYYSQIVNDFQKGDIAEGYSVSREKKESFPLTVTSAQKNPTAFYLCASSIDRPGLAGGYTQYFGPGTRLTVL.

This sequence joins TRBV19 and TRBJ2-7; 15 bases are a match to TRBD2. Germline V CDR1 and CDR2: LNHDA, SQIVND (reference sequence). V lost 5 bases to trimming and J lost 1 base; unmatched junction nucleotides: 9. The CDR3 runs 18 residues. This CDR3 is CASSPWTSGRARSYEQYF. As DNA, the CDR3 is TGTGCCAGTAGTCCCTGGACTAGCGGGAGGGCCCGGTCCTACGAGCAGTACTTC.

V and J are TRBV6-6 and TRBJ2-7; D not resolved. This CDR3 contains 14 residues. Germline-derived CDR1 and CDR2 are MNHNY and SVGAGI (reference sequence). Trimming took 0 bases from V and 5 from J, leaving 11 bases between them. This CDR3 is CASSYSRPTDEQYF. The DNA of the CDR3 is TGTGCCAGCAGTTACTCCAGGCCGACGGACGAGCAGTACTTC.

J is TRBJ2-5 and V is TRBV25-1; D is possibly TRBD1 or TRBD2 (5 bases each). TRBJ2-7 explains the end of the DNA better; the J call may be wrong. The germline V gene has CDR1 MGHDK and CDR2 SYGVNS. This CDR3 has 13 residues. CDR3 protein: CASSKLGGYEQYF. As DNA, the CDR3 is TGTGCCAGCAGTAAACTTGGGGGCTACGAGCAGTACTTC.

The CDR3 loop reads CASSLKLAYNEQFF. The CDR3 DNA reads as TGTGCCAGCAGCTTAAAGCTAGCGTACAATGAGCAGTTCTTC. The chain employs TRBV7-9 and TRBJ2-1; a possible D gene is TRBD2 (6 bases). Trimming left V 2 bases short and J 4 bases short, with 9 bases between. This CDR3 has 14 amino acids. Germline V gives CDR1 SEHNR, CDR2 FQNEAQ (reference sequence).

This clone was detected only a few times. This chain connects TRBV9 to TRBJ2-3; 12 bases are a match to TRBD2. CDR1 SGDLS and CDR2 YYNGEE come from the germline V gene. V was pared by 3 bases and J by 0 bases, with 2 bases of the junction left unmatched. The CDR3 sequence is 16 residues long. CDR3 nucleotides: TGTGCCAGCAGCGACCTAGCGGGGGGGAGCACAGATACGCAGTATTTT. Amino acid sequence: CASSDLAGGSTDTQYF. The full variable domain, rest sourced from reference TRBV9 and TRBJ2-3, is DSGVTQTPKHLITATGQRVTLRCSPRSGDLSVYWYQQSLDQGLQFLIQYYNGEERAKGNILERFSAQQFPDLHSELNLSSLELGDSALYFCASSDLAGGSTDTQYFGPGTRLTVL.

J is TRBJ2-5 and V is TRBV11-2, with D tentatively TRBD2 (6 bases). Looked up from germline, CDR1 is SGHAT and CDR2 is FQNNGV. The CDR3 consists of 13 residues. Trimming stripped 5 bases from V and 9 bases from J, with 16 bases between. In DNA form, the CDR3 reads TGTGCCAGCAGCGCGGGACTGCTGACGGCCCAGTACTTC. This gives the protein CASSAGLLTAQYF.

V usage is TRBV6-4 and J usage is TRBJ2-1, with TRBD1 matching over 11 bases. The CDR3 is 14 amino acids. The germline V gene has CDR1 MRHNA and CDR2 SNTAGT. Losses at the gene ends were 5 bases for V and 6 bases for J; bases not matched to a gene: 3. DNA for the CDR3: TGTGCCAGCAGTTCCGGGACAGGGGGCAATGAGCAGTTCTTC. Translation gives CASSSGTGGNEQFF.